One sample yielded the 6 T cell receptor beta chains listed below, sequenced in a study of blood T cell repertoires in COVID-19. Here immunoSEQ multiplex PCR was the method, and the copy in TCRdb shows in-frame clones only, minus some. The sample shows 400,000 or so clones, around nine tenths of them seen only once. Sequencing was carried out using peripheral blood. The source is a human donor in a cohort sampled during active COVID-19.

This rearrangement joins TRBV9 to TRBJ2-3; D unresolved. Deletions cut 4 bases from V and 0 bases from J, with 9 bases between. The germline CDR1 and CDR2 sequences are SGDLS and YYNGEE. The CDR3 has 14 amino acids. The CDR3 loop reads CASSPSGSTDTQYF. CDR3 DNA: TGTGCCAGCAGCCCTAGTGGTAGCACAGATACGCAGTATTTT.

The chain combines TRBV5-6 with TRBJ1-1, with 7 bases aligning to TRBD1. Germline assignment: CDR1 SGHDT and CDR2 YYEEEE. V was pared by 2 bases and J by 10 bases, with 8 bases of the junction left unmatched. The CDR3 contains 13 residues. The CDR3, as DNA: TGTGCCAGCAGCTTCGACAGGGCCTTGGGAGCTTTCTTT. Translation: CASSFDRALGAFF.

The genes are TRBV5-6 and TRBJ2-1; D might be TRBD2 (5 bases). V was trimmed by 0 bases and J by 0 bases, leaving 16 bases between them. Germline loops: CDR1 SGHDT, CDR2 YYEEEE. This CDR3 is 18 amino acids long. Here the CDR3 DNA reads TGTGCCAGCAGCTTGGGGGTGGGCGGGCTCCGCTCCTACAATGAGCAGTTCTTC. It codes for CASSLGVGGLRSYNEQFF.

The V call is TRBV7-6, the J call TRBJ2-5; weak D call: TRBD1 (6 bases). Looked up from germline, CDR1 is SGHVS and CDR2 is FNYEAQ. The CDR3 totals 14 residues. V was shortened by 5 bases and J by 4 bases, with 14 bases between the two germline ends. CDR3 protein: CASSHSGVSETQYF. In DNA, the CDR3 is TGTGCCAGCAGCCATTCAGGGGTTTCAGAGACCCAGTACTTC.

The chain couples TRBV30 to TRBJ2-3; D is possibly TRBD2 (6 bases). V lost 2 bases and J lost 7, with 13 bases in between. In germline, CDR1 is GTSNPN, CDR2 SVGIG (reference sequence). The CDR3 covers 13 residues. The CDR3 protein is CAWSFASDYTQYF. The CDR3, as DNA: TGTGCCTGGAGTTTCGCTAGCGACTATACGCAGTATTTT.

V usage is TRBV11-2 and J usage is TRBJ2-3; D remains unclear. Looked up from germline, CDR1 is SGHAT and CDR2 is FQNNGV. This CDR3 is built from 12 residues. V lost 0 bases, J lost 5 bases, and 3 bases lay in between. The CDR3 loop is CASSLDLDTQYF. The CDR3 coding sequence is TGTGCCAGCAGCTTAGATCTAGATACGCAGTATTTT.